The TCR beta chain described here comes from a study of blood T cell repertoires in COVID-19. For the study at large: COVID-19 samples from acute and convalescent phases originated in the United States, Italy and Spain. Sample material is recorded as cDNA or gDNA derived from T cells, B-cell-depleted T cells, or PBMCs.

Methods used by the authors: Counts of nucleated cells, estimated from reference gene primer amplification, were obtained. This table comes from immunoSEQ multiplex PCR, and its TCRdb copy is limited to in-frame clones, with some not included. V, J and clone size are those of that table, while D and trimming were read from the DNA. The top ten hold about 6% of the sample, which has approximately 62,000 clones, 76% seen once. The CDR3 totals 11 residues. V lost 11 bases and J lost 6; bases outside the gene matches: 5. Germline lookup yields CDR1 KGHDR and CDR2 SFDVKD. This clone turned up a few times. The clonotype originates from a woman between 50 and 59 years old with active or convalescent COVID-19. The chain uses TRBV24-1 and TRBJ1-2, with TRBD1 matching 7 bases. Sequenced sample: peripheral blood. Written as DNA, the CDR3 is TGTGCCATCGGGACAGTCGATGGCTACACCTTC. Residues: CAIGTVDGYTF.